These 13 T cell receptor beta chains originate from one sample sequenced in a study of blood T cell repertoires in COVID-19. The repertoire was sequenced with immunoSEQ multiplex PCR; TCRdb's copy has only in-frame clones and lacks some. The repertoire holds approximately 230,000 clones, with around 80% as singletons. The material sequenced was peripheral blood. The origin of the receptors is a man older than 75 with acute or convalescent COVID-19.

This chain joins TRBV19 and TRBJ1-5; D unresolved. With 6 bases removed from V and 1 base from J, the gap between germline ends came to 4 bases. Germline assignment: CDR1 LNHDA and CDR2 SQIVND (reference sequence). CDR3 size: 12 residues. CDR3 protein: CASSLSNQPQHF. The CDR3 nucleotides are TGTGCCAGTAGCCTAAGCAATCAGCCCCAGCATTTT. The complete variable domain, with remaining parts taken from reference TRBV19 and TRBJ1-5, reads DGGITQSPKYLFRKEGQNVTLSCEQNLNHDAMYWYRQDPGQGLRLIYYSQIVNDFQKGDIAEGYSVSREKKESFPLTVTSAQKNPTAFYLCASSLSNQPQHFGDGTRLSIL.

This clone occurred a few times. The chain uses TRBV6-5 and TRBJ1-3; D unresolved. The CDR3 length is 13 residues. Germline CDR1 and CDR2: MNHEY and SVGAGI. V lost 5 bases, J lost 4 bases, and 9 bases lay in between. The CDR3 sequence: CASSPPTGNTIYF. The CDR3 nucleotides are TGTGCCAGCAGTCCCCCAACAGGAAACACCATATATTTT.

The chain recombines TRBV15 with TRBJ1-1; no definite D call. CDR1 and CDR2 (germline): LNHNV, YYDKDF (reference sequence). The ends were cut back, 0 bases at V and 8 bases at J, with 7 bases in the middle. The CDR3 is made up of 12 amino acids. CDR3 residues: CATSRDYFEAFF. The DNA for the CDR3 is TGTGCCACCAGCAGAGATTATTTCGAAGCTTTCTTT.

V and J are TRBV27 and TRBJ2-7; 7 bases map to TRBD1. Germline V gene data show CDR1 as MNHEY and CDR2 as SMNVEV (reference sequence). V dropped 3 bases and J dropped 7; count of bases not matched to a gene: 12. The CDR3 covers 15 residues. The DNA of the CDR3 is TGTGCCAGCAGTTTGACCACCATGACAGGGATTGAGCAGTACTTC. This sequence encodes CASSLTTMTGIEQYF.

J is TRBJ1-3 and V is TRBV19, with 10 nucleotides matching TRBD1. This CDR3 spans 16 amino acids. The germline gives CDR1 LNHDA, CDR2 SQIVND (reference sequence). J lost 4 bases, V lost 5 bases, and 8 bases had no gene match. The CDR3 coding sequence is TGTGCCAGTAGTGGCCGGGACAGGGGACTCGGAAACACCATATATTTT. It encodes CASSGRDRGLGNTIYF. Using reference TRBV19 and TRBJ1-3 for the parts outside the CDR3, the full variable domain is DGGITQSPKYLFRKEGQNVTLSCEQNLNHDAMYWYRQDPGQGLRLIYYSQIVNDFQKGDIAEGYSVSREKKESFPLTVTSAQKNPTAFYLCASSGRDRGLGNTIYFGEGSWLTVV.

The V gene is TRBV5-1, the J gene TRBJ2-3; D ambiguous. From germline, CDR1 is SGHRS and CDR2 YFSETQ. The CDR3 runs 13 residues. The V end was cut by 0 bases, the J end by 1 base, with 3 bases between. CDR3 sequence (DNA): TGCGCCAGCAGCTTGGGGCGCACAGATACGCAGTATTTT. It specifies CASSLGRTDTQYF.

V is TRBV6-5 and J is TRBJ1-2, with D maybe TRBD1 (5 bases). The length of the CDR3 is 13 residues. With 7 bases removed from V and 8 bases from J, the gap between germline ends came to 17 bases. Per the germline V gene, CDR1 is MNHEY and CDR2 is SVGAGI. The CDR3 region has the DNA TGTGCCAGCAAGACCCAGGGCTTACGGGGCTACACCTTC. It yields the protein CASKTQGLRGYTF.

This chain joins TRBV5-4 and TRBJ2-3, with no clear D. V was trimmed by 2 bases and J by 3 bases, leaving 13 bases between them. Germline values: CDR1 SGHNT, CDR2 YYREEE (reference sequence). The CDR3 is 15 residues long. Here the CDR3 reads CASSFEVVGTDTQYF. The CDR3 region has the DNA TGTGCCAGCAGCTTCGAGGTGGTTGGTACAGATACGCAGTATTTT. Full variable domain (missing parts from reference TRBV5-4 and TRBJ2-3): ETGVTQSPTHLIKTRGQQVTLRCSSQSGHNTVSWYQQALGQGPQFIFQYYREEENGRGNFPPRFSGLQFPNYSSELNVNALELDDSALYLCASSFEVVGTDTQYFGPGTRLTVL.

The chain has TRBV28 and TRBJ2-3, with 9 bases identical to TRBD1. V shed 8 bases, J shed 1 base, and the junction held 1 base outside the gene matches. The CDR3 runs to 13 residues. Germline CDR1 MDHEN, CDR2 SYDVKM. The chain's CDR3 is CASGTGRTDTQYF. DNA of the CDR3: TGTGCCAGCGGGACAGGGCGCACAGATACGCAGTATTTT.

The J gene is TRBJ1-3, the V gene TRBV7-6, with D possibly matching TRBD1 (5 bases). Germline values: CDR1 SGHVS, CDR2 FNYEAQ. The CDR3 totals 15 residues. Trimming removed 2 bases at V and 0 bases at J, with 8 bases between. The CDR3 coding sequence is TGTGCCAGCAGCTTACAGGGAAGCTCTGGAAACACCATATATTTT. It is translated as CASSLQGSSGNTIYF.

V and J are TRBV2 and TRBJ1-2; D remains unclear. Germline V gives CDR1 SNHLY, CDR2 FYNNEI. The CDR3 totals 13 residues. Trimming cost V 2 bases and J 7 bases, with 11 bases left between them. This chain's CDR3 is CASSELPVSGYTF. CDR3 coding DNA: TGTGCCAGCAGTGAACTTCCCGTTTCTGGCTACACCTTC.

CDR3 residues: CASRDGDRGNTEAFF. Here the CDR3 DNA reads TGTGCCAGCAGGGATGGGGACAGGGGGAACACTGAAGCTTTCTTT. The chain employs TRBV6-5 and TRBJ1-1; 10 positions match TRBD1. The germline V gene encodes CDR1 MNHEY and CDR2 SVGAGI. The ends lost 6 bases at V and 1 base at J; junction bases unmatched: 5. There are 15 residues in the CDR3.

The J gene is TRBJ2-5, the V gene TRBV5-1; TRBD2 aligns across 8 bases. J lost 3 bases, V lost 4 bases, and 5 bases had no gene match. The CDR3 is 14 residues long. The germline CDR1 and CDR2 sequences are SGHRS and YFSETQ. In DNA form, the CDR3 reads TGCGCCAGCAGCATCACTAGCGGCAAAGAGACCCAGTACTTC. Amino acid sequence: CASSITSGKETQYF.